Included here is one T cell receptor (beta chain) sequence, with context. The PCR ran on 60 Vbeta and 13 Jbeta primers. The protocol was immunoSEQ multiplex PCR, while the TCRdb copy is restricted to in-frame clones and leaves out a portion. Of 90,000 to 120,000 clones detected, roughly 70% appear once; the ten largest clones hold approximately 4.8%. These data originate in a study of cytomegalovirus exposure and HLA in healthy donors. CDR3 length: 14 amino acids. Germline assignment: CDR1 SGHTA and CDR2 FQGNSA. V shed 5 bases and J 7 bases; nucleotides not matched to a gene: 4. The receptor comes from a woman younger than 35 in good health and CMV-seropositive. The sequenced sample was PBMCs. The chain uses TRBV7-2 and TRBJ2-2; 10 nucleotides agree with TRBD1. CDR3 sequence: CASSPGQGNGELFF. The CDR3, as DNA: TGTGCCAGCAGCCCGGGACAGGGGAACGGGGAGCTGTTTTTT.